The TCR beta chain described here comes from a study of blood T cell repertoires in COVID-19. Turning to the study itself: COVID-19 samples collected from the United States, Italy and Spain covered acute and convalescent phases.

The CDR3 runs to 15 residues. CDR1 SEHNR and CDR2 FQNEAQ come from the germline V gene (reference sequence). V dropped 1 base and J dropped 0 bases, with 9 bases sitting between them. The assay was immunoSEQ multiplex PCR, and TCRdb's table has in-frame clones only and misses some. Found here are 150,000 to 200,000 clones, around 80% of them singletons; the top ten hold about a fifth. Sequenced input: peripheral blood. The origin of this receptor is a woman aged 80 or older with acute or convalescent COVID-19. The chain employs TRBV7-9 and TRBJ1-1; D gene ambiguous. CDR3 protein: CASSLGTVMNTEAFF. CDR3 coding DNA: TGTGCCAGCAGCTTAGGCACGGTAATGAACACTGAAGCTTTCTTT.